Listed below are T cell receptor beta chains from one sample, sequenced in a study of shared clonotypes between healthy human individuals. Profiled with immunoSEQ multiplex PCR; TCRdb holds only in-frame clones, not every one. This table has under 700,000 clones, 85% to 95% appearing once. The sample was naive CD8+ T cells sorted from blood. These receptors were collected from a woman younger than 45 in good health. CDR3s include the opening cysteine and the closing phenylalanine or tryptophan. The D gene is left open where the match is weak. Only part of the rows carry a size: once, few, many, or a class if the clone is expanded.

v_call	d_call	clone_size	j_call	cdr3_nt	cdr3_aa
TRBV7-9	TRBD1	.	TRBJ2-7	TGTGCCAGCAGCCCAGGGGGCTGGTACGAGCAGTACTTC	CASSPGGWYEQYF
TRBV28	TRBD1	.	TRBJ1-2	TGTGCCAGCAGTTTCGAACTGACAGGGGTCCTCTTGAGTGGCTACACCTTC	CASSFELTGVLLSGYTF
TRBV28	.	.	TRBJ1-2	TGTGCCAGCAGTGTCTCCCCGGGGCATAGGTTGGATGGCTACACCTTC	CASSVSPGHRLDGYTF
TRBV12-1	.	.	TRBJ1-3	TGTGCCAGCAGCTGCGAAGGGGAACACACCATATATTTT	CASSCEGEHTIYF
TRBV15	.	.	TRBJ2-7	TGTGCCACCAGCTCCCAAGGGGAGGACGAGCAGTACTTC	CATSSQGEDEQYF
TRBV4-1	.	.	TRBJ2-7	TGCGCCAGCAGCCTTTGGTTCGGTGGTTCCGATGGGATATCCTACGAGCAGTACTTC	CASSLWFGGSDGISYEQYF
TRBV6-5	.	.	TRBJ1-5	TGTGCCAGCAGTCCAGGGTGGAATCAGCCCCAGCATTTT	CASSPGWNQPQHF
TRBV5-6	TRBD1	.	TRBJ1-5	TGTGCCAGCGCCCCCGGGACAGGACACCAGCCCCAGCATTTT	CASAPGTGHQPQHF
TRBV5-3	.	.	TRBJ1-1	TGTGCCAGAAGGATTGCAGCTTTCTTT	CARRIAAFF
TRBV5-6	.	.	TRBJ1-1	TGTGCCAGCAGCGGGGGCATTCCGAGCAGCGGTGAAGCTTTCTTT	CASSGGIPSSGEAFF
TRBV27	TRBD1	.	TRBJ1-2	TGTGCCAGCAGTTCGGGGACAGCTTATGGCTACACCTTC	CASSSGTAYGYTF
TRBV2	.	once	TRBJ1-1	TGTGCCAGCGTGGAACCAGGGACAACTGAAGCTTTCTTT	CASVEPGTTEAFF
TRBV19	.	.	TRBJ2-7	TGTGCCAGTAGCCGGGACGACACCTACGAGCAGTACTTC	CASSRDDTYEQYF
TRBV5-1	TRBD1	once	TRBJ1-4	TGCGCCAGCAGCCCGGCGAGGGACAGGGAAGATTACGAAAAACTGTTTTTT	CASSPARDREDYEKLFF
TRBV19	TRBD1	.	TRBJ2-1	TGTGCCAGCGCCGGGACAGGGTTTGCCTACAATGAGCAGTTCTTC	CASAGTGFAYNEQFF
TRBV5-6	TRBD1	.	TRBJ1-2	TGTGCCAGCAGCCGGGGACAGGCGGACTATGGCTACACCTTC	CASSRGQADYGYTF
TRBV9	.	.	TRBJ1-1	TGTGCCAGCAGCGTACACGTGGGGTCTGAAGCTTTCTTT	CASSVHVGSEAFF
TRBV2	TRBD2	.	TRBJ2-1	TGTGCCAGCAGTGGAAGCGGGAGGGCTCTAAATGAGCAGTTCTTC	CASSGSGRALNEQFF
TRBV13	TRBD1	.	TRBJ2-7	TGTGCCAGCAGCGCAGGGGGACAGGGAAGGGGGTACGAGCAGTACTTC	CASSAGGQGRGYEQYF
TRBV7-2	TRBD2	.	TRBJ2-1	TGTGCCAGCAGCTTACTGTCCGGCGGGAGCGGGGAGCAGTTCTTC	CASSLLSGGSGEQFF
TRBV28	TRBD1	.	TRBJ2-2	TGTGCCAGCAGCTGGACAGGGGACACCGGGGAGCTGTTTTTT	CASSWTGDTGELFF
TRBV4-1	.	.	TRBJ1-1	TGCGCCAGCAGCCAAGCAGGGGCCACTGAAGCTTTCTTT	CASSQAGATEAFF
TRBV4-1	.	.	TRBJ2-1	TGCGCCAGCAGCCAAGTCGCAGGGTTTTTGAATGAGCAGTTCTTC	CASSQVAGFLNEQFF
TRBV9	TRBD1	.	TRBJ2-7	TGTGCCAGCAGCGTGGGACAGGGACTCTACGAGCAGTACTTC	CASSVGQGLYEQYF
TRBV11-2	TRBD2	.	TRBJ2-7	TGTGCCAGCAGCTTAGAAGCTAGCGGGAGGCGTGAGCAGTACTTC	CASSLEASGRREQYF
TRBV19	.	.	TRBJ1-5	TGTGCCAGTAGTATCATTGGATGGAATCAGCCCCAGCATTTT	CASSIIGWNQPQHF
TRBV5-1	TRBD2	.	TRBJ2-3	TGCGCCAGCAGCGTCCGAGCGGGATTTACAGATACGCAGTATTTT	CASSVRAGFTDTQYF